A selection of T cell receptor beta chains follows, all from one sample in a study of cytomegalovirus exposure and HLA in healthy donors. TCRdb's table, derived via immunoSEQ multiplex PCR, lists solely in-frame clones and lacks some. The data show roughly 50,000 clones, with 90% seen just once and about 0.95% held by the top ten. Sequencing was done on a sample of PBMCs. The origin of the receptors is a man younger than 30 in good health and CMV-seronegative. CDR3s include the opening cysteine and the closing phenylalanine or tryptophan. Fields, in order: CDR3 length, J gene, clone size, D gene, V gene, CDR3 DNA, CDR3 protein. D genes are given only for firm matches. Clone size is stated in some rows and not others, as once, few, many or a class when expanded.

13	TRBJ1-1	few	NA	TRBV7-9	TGTGCCAGCAGCTTAGGGTCCGAGGGTGAAGCTTTCTTT	CASSLGSEGEAFF
12	TRBJ2-3	NA	NA	TRBV18	TGTGCCAGCTCACTAAGCACAGATACGCAGTATTTT	CASSLSTDTQYF
15	TRBJ1-5	NA	NA	TRBV5-5	TGTGCCAGCAGCTTGGACGGCAGGGTGGCTCAGCCCCAGCATTTT	CASSLDGRVAQPQHF
15	TRBJ2-1	NA	TRBD2	TRBV6-1	TGTGCCAGCAGTGAAGGACTAGCGGGAGGGCCAGTGGGGTTCTTC	CASSEGLAGGPVGFF
15	TRBJ2-3	NA	NA	TRBV7-6	TGTGCCAGCAGCTTAGGAGGGTCCACCACAGATACGCAGTATTTT	CASSLGGSTTDTQYF
13	TRBJ1-1	NA	NA	TRBV28	TGTGCCAGCAGTTTATGGGAGGGCACTGAAGCTTTCTTT	CASSLWEGTEAFF
15	TRBJ2-1	NA	TRBD2	TRBV4-1	TGCGCCAGCAGCCAAGAGGGACTAATCTACAATGAGCAGTTCTTC	CASSQEGLIYNEQFF
15	TRBJ2-2	NA	TRBD1	TRBV5-1	TGCGCCAGCAGCTTACACAGGGGGAACACCGGGGAGCTGTTTTTT	CASSLHRGNTGELFF
13	TRBJ1-1	few	NA	TRBV5-6	TGTGCCAGCAGTCGAACAGGGAGCACTGAAGCTTTCTTT	CASSRTGSTEAFF
12	TRBJ2-7	few	NA	TRBV7-2	TGTGCCAGCAGCCCGACAGGATACGAGCAGTACTTC	CASSPTGYEQYF
17	TRBJ2-1	few	TRBD1	TRBV11-2	TGTGCCAGCAGCTTAATTCTTGGGACAGGATCGGTAGCTGAGCAGTTCTTC	CASSLILGTGSVAEQFF
13	TRBJ1-4	once	TRBD1	TRBV4-2	TGTGCCAGCAGCCAACGCCGGGACAGACGACTGTTTTTT	CASSQRRDRRLFF
15	TRBJ1-2	NA	NA	TRBV19	TGTGCCAGTACAACCTCCCCAGGGTCACTTTATGGCTACACCTTC	CASTTSPGSLYGYTF
13	TRBJ2-7	NA	NA	TRBV4-1	TGCGCCAGCAGCCGAGACCCCCTCTACGAGCAGTACTTC	CASSRDPLYEQYF
15	TRBJ1-1	NA	TRBD1	TRBV5-1	TGCGCCAGCAGCTACCGGGACAGGATAAACACTGAAGCTTTCTTT	CASSYRDRINTEAFF
16	TRBJ2-1	once	TRBD2	TRBV5-1	TGCGCCAGCAGCCTGTGGGGGGGGAGCTCCTACAATGAGCAGTTCTTC	CASSLWGGSSYNEQFF
12	TRBJ2-5	NA	TRBD1	TRBV29-1	TGCAGCGTTGGACAGGGCCAAGAGACCCAGTACTTC	CSVGQGQETQYF
13	TRBJ2-1	NA	TRBD2	TRBV9	TGTGCCAGCAGCAAGACTAGCGACAATGAGCAGTTCTTC	CASSKTSDNEQFF
12	TRBJ2-7	NA	NA	TRBV4-1	TGCGCCAGCAGCCTTACGGGCTACGAGCAGTACTTC	CASSLTGYEQYF
15	TRBJ2-2	NA	TRBD1	TRBV30	TGTGCCTGGAGTGGGGCGACAGGGTATACCGGGGAGCTGTTTTTT	CAWSGATGYTGELFF
10	TRBJ2-1	NA	NA	TRBV7-9	TGTGCCAGCGAAGTAGATGAGCAGTTCTTC	CASEVDEQFF
13	TRBJ2-5	NA	NA	TRBV9	TGTGCCAGCAGCCGGGGGATACAAGAGACCCAGTACTTC	CASSRGIQETQYF
21	TRBJ2-3	NA	TRBD2	TRBV27	TGTGCCAGCAGTTTCCTTGGGGGGGGACTAGCGGGAGGGCCTATCACAGATACGCAGTATTTT	CASSFLGGGLAGGPITDTQYF
14	TRBJ2-3	NA	TRBD2	TRBV7-6	TGTGCCAGCAGCTTGGGAAGCGGGGTTAATACGCAGTATTTT	CASSLGSGVNTQYF
14	TRBJ1-4	once	NA	TRBV7-2	TGTGCCAGCAGCTTAGATAGGGGAGGTGAAAAACTGTTTTTT	CASSLDRGGEKLFF
15	TRBJ2-5	NA	TRBD1	TRBV27	TGTGCCAGCAGTTTATCCCCAGGGGGCATGGAGACCCAGTACTTC	CASSLSPGGMETQYF
13	TRBJ1-2	NA	NA	TRBV2	TGTGCCAGCAGACGGGGAGAGGGCTATGGCTACACCTTC	CASRRGEGYGYTF
15	TRBJ1-5	NA	TRBD1	TRBV19	TGTGCCAGTAGTATGACCCCAGGGGGCGGTCAGCCCCAGCATTTT	CASSMTPGGGQPQHF
17	TRBJ2-5	few	TRBD2	TRBV7-2	TGTGCCAGCAGCTTCGGAGCGGGGCCCATGATGGTGGAGACCCAGTACTTC	CASSFGAGPMMVETQYF
15	TRBJ1-4	NA	NA	TRBV10-3	TGTGCCATCAGCGCCCGGGCGGGAGATAATGAAAAACTGTTTTTT	CAISARAGDNEKLFF
15	TRBJ2-7	NA	TRBD1	TRBV28	TGTGCCAGCAGTCTCATCGGGACAGGGTACGACGAGCAGTACTTC	CASSLIGTGYDEQYF
14	TRBJ2-7	NA	TRBD2	TRBV19	TGTGCCACTAGTATAGCGGGAGCACCGTACGAGCAGTACTTC	CATSIAGAPYEQYF
15	TRBJ2-1	NA	TRBD2	TRBV2	TGTGCCAGCAGGGGACTAGCGGGAGGGCGGAATGAGCAGTTCTTC	CASRGLAGGRNEQFF
13	TRBJ2-1	NA	NA	TRBV5-1	TGCGCCAGCAGTGACAGGCACTACAATGAGCAGTTCTTC	CASSDRHYNEQFF
15	TRBJ1-4	NA	TRBD1	TRBV4-1	TGCGCCAGCAGCCAACCGGGACAGGGCGGTGAAAAACTGTTTTTT	CASSQPGQGGEKLFF
15	TRBJ1-5	NA	TRBD1	TRBV6-6	TGTGCCAGCAGATCCCAGGGGGAAGGGAATCAGCCCCAGCATTTT	CASRSQGEGNQPQHF
17	TRBJ1-3	NA	TRBD1	TRBV28	TGTGCCAGCAGTAACATCCGACAGGGGGAGGGTGGAAACACCATATATTTT	CASSNIRQGEGGNTIYF
14	TRBJ1-2	NA	NA	TRBV28	TGTGCCAGCAGTTTGAGTATGGGGGCGCGGGGCTACACCTTC	CASSLSMGARGYTF
13	TRBJ1-1	NA	NA	TRBV27	TGTGCCAGCAGTTCAACAGCGAACACTGAAGCTTTCTTT	CASSSTANTEAFF
14	TRBJ1-1	NA	TRBD1	TRBV6-5	TGTGCCAGCAGTTACCAACCGACAGGGACTGAAGCTTTCTTT	CASSYQPTGTEAFF
15	TRBJ2-1	once	NA	TRBV6-4	TGTGCCAGCAGTGAGAGTATACTCACTACTAATGAGCAGTTCTTC	CASSESILTTNEQFF
14	TRBJ2-3	NA	NA	TRBV18	TGTGCCAGCTCACCTACCCAGGGAACAGATACGCAGTATTTT	CASSPTQGTDTQYF
14	TRBJ2-2	NA	NA	TRBV21-1	TGTGCCAGCAGCGCCCCCGGGACTCCCGGGGAGCTGTTTTTT	CASSAPGTPGELFF
15	TRBJ2-2	NA	NA	TRBV18	TGTGCCAGCTCACGCGGTCCTACGAACACCGGGGAGCTGTTTTTT	CASSRGPTNTGELFF
14	TRBJ2-2	NA	NA	TRBV6-1	TGTGCCAGCGCGACGGGGAAAGAGACCGGGGAGCTGTTTTTT	CASATGKETGELFF
13	TRBJ2-5	NA	NA	TRBV5-6	TGTGCCAGCAGCCCCCGGGGGCAAGAGACCCAGTACTTC	CASSPRGQETQYF
18	TRBJ2-1	NA	TRBD2	TRBV19	TGTGCCAGTAGGTCAGGACTAGCGGGAGGCACCTCCTACAATGAGCAGTTCTTC	CASRSGLAGGTSYNEQFF
13	TRBJ2-5	NA	NA	TRBV19	TGTGCCAGTAGTATCCTTAACGAGGAGACCCAGTACTTC	CASSILNEETQYF
17	TRBJ2-2	once	TRBD1	TRBV28	TGTGCCAGCAGTTTATGGGGACAGGGGAGTAACACCGGGGAGCTGTTTTTT	CASSLWGQGSNTGELFF
17	TRBJ2-1	NA	TRBD2	TRBV4-2	TGTGCCAGCAGCCAAGAACTAGCGGGAGGGACCTACAATGAGCAGTTCTTC	CASSQELAGGTYNEQFF
15	TRBJ1-4	NA	TRBD1	TRBV7-2	TGTGCCAGCAGCAAACAGGGGGCGGCTAATGAAAAACTGTTTTTT	CASSKQGAANEKLFF
14	TRBJ1-5	NA	NA	TRBV7-8	TGTGCCAGCAGTTTTGGGGAGGGGAATCAGCCCCAGCATTTT	CASSFGEGNQPQHF
14	TRBJ2-7	NA	TRBD1	TRBV5-5	TGTGCCAGCAGCTTGGGGACAGGGTACGGCGAGCAGTACTTC	CASSLGTGYGEQYF
18	TRBJ2-3	NA	TRBD1	TRBV10-3	TGTGCCATCAGTGAGTCTAGCGGACAGGGAGGATACCGCGATACGCAGTATTTT	CAISESSGQGGYRDTQYF
14	TRBJ2-5	NA	NA	TRBV7-9	TGTGCCAGCAGCTTACAGGGGCTTGTGGAGACCCAGTACTTC	CASSLQGLVETQYF
19	TRBJ2-3	NA	TRBD2	TRBV4-1	TGCGCCAGCAGCCAAGTGGGTCGGGGTAGCGGGGAATTCACAGATACGCAGTATTTT	CASSQVGRGSGEFTDTQYF
13	TRBJ2-5	NA	NA	TRBV10-3	TGTGCCACCTGGGGTCGCGGGTTGGAGACCCAGTACTTC	CATWGRGLETQYF